One sample yielded the 25 T cell receptor beta chains listed below, sequenced in a study of blood T cell repertoires in COVID-19. The method was immunoSEQ multiplex PCR; TCRdb's version includes in-frame clones alone and lacks a portion of them. The sample records fewer than 350,000 clones, approximately 83% being singletons. Sequenced sample: peripheral blood. All receptors come from a woman in her thirties who had recovered from COVID-19.

This chain joins TRBV27 and TRBJ2-7; D may be TRBD1 (6 bases). The CDR3 is 13 amino acids. The germline gives CDR1 MNHEY, CDR2 SMNVEV (reference sequence). V was trimmed by 8 bases and J by 2 bases, leaving 13 bases between them. The CDR3 here is CASGLDRTYEQYF. DNA for the CDR3: TGTGCCAGCGGCTTAGACAGGACCTACGAGCAGTACTTC.

This chain joins TRBV6-2 or TRBV6-3 and TRBJ1-2, with D unresolved. Germline loops: CDR1 MNHEY, CDR2 SVGEGT. There are 11 residues in the CDR3. Trimming left V 5 bases short and J 8 bases short, with 9 bases between. CDR3 nucleotides: TGTGCCAGCAGTCAGACACGGGGCTACACCTTC. It is translated as CASSQTRGYTF.

CDR3 residues: CASSPASGVSYEQYF. The DNA for the CDR3 is TGTGCCAGCAGCCCCGCCAGCGGGGTCTCCTACGAGCAGTACTTC. The V and J genes are TRBV3-1 (or the pseudogene TRBV3-2) and TRBJ2-7, with 7 bases identical to TRBD2. J was trimmed by 0 bases and V by 4 bases; bases with no gene match: 6. There are 15 residues in the CDR3. Germline V gene data show CDR1 as LGHDT and CDR2 as YNNKEL (reference sequence).

This clone has more than one count but fewer than ten. This chain connects TRBV6-5 to TRBJ2-7; tentatively, D is TRBD1 (6 bases). Germline CDR1 is MNHEY and CDR2 is SVGAGI. The CDR3 runs 15 residues. V was clipped by 4 bases and J by 2 bases, with 15 bases between them. CDR3 in amino acids: CASSSKTGSPYEQYF. For the CDR3, the DNA is TGTGCCAGCAGTTCGAAGACAGGTTCTCCCTACGAGCAGTACTTC.

This chain joins TRBV2 and TRBJ2-2, with D possibly being TRBD1 (5 bases). Per germline, CDR1 SNHLY and CDR2 FYNNEI. The CDR3 is made up of 14 amino acids. Trimming cost V 8 bases and J 3 bases, with 13 bases left between them. DNA of the CDR3: TGTGCCAGCGGGGCTGGGATATACACCGGGGAGCTGTTTTTT. It encodes CASGAGIYTGELFF.

The gene calls are TRBV7-2 and TRBJ1-2; D not certain. CDR3 length: 13 residues. Germline CDR1 is SGHTA and CDR2 is FQGNSA. With 2 bases removed from V and 4 bases from J, the gap between germline ends came to 8 bases. The CDR3 DNA reads TGTGCCAGCAGCTTACGGGGTCCCTATGGCTACACCTTC. Amino acids: CASSLRGPYGYTF.

The V and J genes are TRBV5-4 and TRBJ1-3; 7 bases agree with TRBD1. The CDR3 is 16 amino acids. The V segment lost 4 bases and the J segment 2 bases; nucleotides outside the gene matches: 9. The V gene's germline CDR1 is SGHNT and CDR2 YYREEE (reference sequence). DNA of the CDR3: TGTGCCAGCAGCCCAGGGACAGCGAAAGCTGGAAACACCATATATTTT. Translation gives CASSPGTAKAGNTIYF.

This clone occurred once. The chain is built from TRBV6-5 and TRBJ2-5; tentatively, D is TRBD2 (7 bases). Trimming cost V 8 bases and J 5 bases, with 9 bases left between them. The CDR3 is 11 residues long. Germline V lookup: CDR1 MNHEY, CDR2 SVGAGI. CDR3 amino acids: CASGRGETQYF. CDR3 bases: TGTGCCAGCGGGAGGGGGGAGACCCAGTACTTC.

The chain links TRBV28 to TRBJ1-2, with 8 nucleotides matching TRBD1. This CDR3 comprises 16 residues. J was trimmed by 4 bases and V by 1 base; bases with no gene match: 8. From germline, CDR1 is MDHEN and CDR2 SYDVKM. CDR3 amino acids: CASSLFRQTGAYGYTF. CDR3 DNA sequence: TGTGCCAGCAGTTTATTCCGACAGACAGGGGCCTATGGCTACACCTTC.

The chain carries TRBV7-2 and TRBJ2-7; possible D gene TRBD2, 6 bases. Trimming took 5 bases from V and 5 from J, leaving 16 bases between them. The V gene's germline CDR1 is SGHTA and CDR2 FQGNSA. The CDR3 extends over 14 amino acids. The CDR3 sequence: CASSPEGRLDEQYF. CDR3 nucleotide sequence: TGTGCCAGCAGCCCGGAGGGCAGGTTGGACGAGCAGTACTTC. Complete variable domain (other parts from reference TRBV7-2 and TRBJ2-7): GAGVSQSPSNKVTEKGKDVELRCDPISGHTALYWYRQSLGQGLEFLIYFQGNSAPDKSGLPSDRFSAERTGGSVSTLTIQRTQQEDSAVYLCASSPEGRLDEQYFGPGTRLTVT.

DNA of the CDR3: TGTGCCAGCAGTTACTCGATTAAGTCTGGGAGTGGCGATGGCTACACCTTC. This gives the protein CASSYSIKSGSGDGYTF. The V call is TRBV6-2 or TRBV6-3, the J call TRBJ1-2, with D uncertain. The germline V gene has CDR1 MNHEY and CDR2 SVGEGT. The CDR3 contains 17 residues. The V and J ends lost 0 bases and 6 bases respectively, with 20 bases between them.

The chain employs TRBV15 and TRBJ1-2; TRBD1 is a possible D gene (5 bases). CDR1 LNHNV and CDR2 YYDKDF come from the germline V gene (reference sequence). The length of the CDR3 is 13 residues. The V and J ends lost 1 base and 7 bases respectively, with 10 bases between them. CDR3 loop: CATSRVQGPGYTF. The CDR3 DNA sequence: TGTGCCACCAGCAGAGTCCAGGGCCCTGGCTACACCTTC.

The rearrangement joins TRBV6-6 to TRBJ1-1, with D perhaps TRBD1 (5 bases). Trimming took 8 bases from V and 3 from J, leaving 13 bases between them. Germline V gene lookup returns CDR1 MNHNY and CDR2 SVGAGI (reference sequence). This CDR3 has 13 amino acids. CDR3 sequence: CASSTQVDTEAFF. Written as DNA, the CDR3 is TGTGCCAGCTCGACACAGGTGGACACTGAAGCTTTCTTT.

The rearrangement joins TRBV7-9 to TRBJ2-5, with TRBD1 as a possible D gene (5 bases). The V gene's germline CDR1 is SEHNR and CDR2 FQNEAQ (reference sequence). The V end lost 3 bases, the J end lost 5 bases, and 10 bases lay between the germline ends. This CDR3 region has 13 residues. The DNA of the CDR3 is TGTGCCAGCAGCTTTCCGACAGCGGAGACCCAGTACTTC. It is translated as CASSFPTAETQYF.

The rearrangement links TRBV7-6 to TRBJ1-4, with 7 bases aligning to TRBD1. V was pared by 5 bases and J by 0 bases, with 6 bases of the junction left unmatched. The CDR3 runs 16 residues. CDR1 is SGHVS, CDR2 FNYEAQ, per germline. The CDR3 region is CASSGTVLPTNEKLFF. CDR3 bases: TGTGCCAGCAGCGGGACAGTCTTGCCAACTAATGAAAAACTGTTTTTT.

This sequence joins TRBV6-5 and TRBJ1-6; 7 positions agree with TRBD1. V shed 2 bases, J shed 7 bases, and the junction held 5 bases outside the gene matches. In germline, CDR1 is MNHEY, CDR2 SVGAGI. The CDR3 covers 15 residues. The CDR3 loop reads CASSYRQGGNSPLHF. As DNA, the CDR3 is TGTGCCAGCAGTTACAGACAGGGTGGGAATTCACCCCTCCACTTT.

Worth noting for this clone: Other DNA sequences of this sample code for an identical CDR3. The chain combines TRBV6-5 with TRBJ1-5; D is unclear. The CDR3 runs to 15 residues. V shed 6 bases and J shed 0 bases, with 12 bases lying between them. The germline gives CDR1 MNHEY, CDR2 SVGAGI. In nucleotides, the CDR3 is TGTGCCAGCAGGATACGGGAGTATAGCAATCAGCCCCAGCATTTT. It is translated as CASRIREYSNQPQHF.

With regard to this clone: At one boundary the junction diverges from the germline segment, which might be a read error. The chain has TRBV5-5 and TRBJ2-2; D perhaps matches TRBD2 (5 bases). Germline V lookup: CDR1 SGHKS, CDR2 YYEKEE (reference sequence). The CDR3 consists of 16 residues. CDR3 amino acids: CASSLAGEQNAGELFF. CDR3 in DNA: TGCGCCAGCAGCTTGGCTGGGGAGCAGAACGCCGGGGAGCTGTTTTTT.

This chain uses TRBV7-2 with TRBJ1-5; D uncertain. Germline CDR1 is SGHTA and CDR2 is FQGNSA. V lost 2 bases and J 3 bases, leaving 14 bases between the germline ends. The CDR3 extends over 16 amino acids. In nucleotides, the CDR3 is TGTGCCAGCAGCTTAAATGCGGGCCCAATCAATCAGCCCCAGCATTTT. As protein: CASSLNAGPINQPQHF.

The rearrangement uses TRBV12-3 or TRBV12-4 and TRBJ1-2, with 7 bases lining up with TRBD1. The CDR3 is made up of 13 amino acids. J lost 8 bases, V lost 4 bases, and 7 bases had no gene match. The CDR3 region is CASSSTGDWGYTF. The CDR3 DNA is TGTGCCAGCAGTTCAACAGGGGACTGGGGCTACACCTTC.

This clone was seen a few times. This sequence joins TRBV24-1 and TRBJ2-7, with 9 bases that match TRBD2. The CDR3 spans 19 residues. CDR1 KGHDR and CDR2 SFDVKD come from the germline V gene. V shed 5 bases and J 4 bases; nucleotides not matched to a gene: 20. In nucleotides, the CDR3 is TGTGCCACCAGTGCCCGGGGTAGCGGGAGCTTAATAAGTTCTTACGAGCAGTACTTC. As protein: CATSARGSGSLISSYEQYF.

Ten or more counts support this clone. V usage is TRBV7-9 and J usage is TRBJ1-4; D uncertain. The V end lost 3 bases, the J end lost 7 bases, and 12 bases lay between the germline ends. CDR1 and CDR2 (germline): SEHNR, FQNEAQ (reference sequence). The CDR3 length is 14 residues. The CDR3, as DNA: TGTGCCAGCAGCTTGGGCAGAGTGGGTGAAAAACTGTTTTTT. This translates into CASSLGRVGEKLFF.

Only a few counts were recorded for this clone. This chain joins TRBV5-7 and TRBJ1-6; no clear D gene. TRBV5-7 is designated an ORF whose function remains uncertain. The CDR3 spans 14 residues. Deletions cut 4 bases from V and 9 bases from J, with 14 bases between. DNA for the CDR3: TGTGCCAGCAGCCACGACACCTACGGTTCACCCCTCCACTTT. Amino acid sequence: CASSHDTYGSPLHF.

A remark on this clone: At one of its ends the junction is not consistent with the germline gene, which may arise from a read error. The V call is TRBV28, the J call TRBJ1-2; 7 bases are shared with TRBD1. The CDR3 runs 16 residues. From germline, CDR1 is MDHEN and CDR2 SYDVKM. The DNA of the CDR3 is TGTGCCAGCAGTTTGCAAGAAATGGGACAGAACTCTGGCTACACCTTC. It is translated as CASSLQEMGQNSGYTF.

The V gene is TRBV6-4, the J gene TRBJ2-7; possible D gene TRBD1, 5 bases. Germline V CDR1 and CDR2: MRHNA, SNTAGT. The CDR3 covers 13 residues. The CDR3 reads CAIPGPGEYEQYF. CDR3 nucleotide sequence: TGTGCAATTCCAGGGCCCGGAGAGTACGAGCAGTACTTC.